This TCR beta chain was observed in a study of blood T cell repertoires in COVID-19. Looking at the study overall: Donors in the United States, Italy and Spain gave samples during acute or convalescent COVID-19. T cells, B-cell-depleted T cells, or PBMCs supplied cDNA or gDNA.

Authors' data handling: The authors estimated nucleated cell counts from reference gene primer amplification. This table comes from immunoSEQ multiplex PCR, and its TCRdb copy is limited to in-frame clones, with some not included. V, J and clone size are those of that table, while D and trimming were read from the DNA. Of just under 150,000 clones in the sample, 75% to 90% are singletons; the top ten hold roughly 4.8%. With 3 bases clipped from V and 3 bases from J, the junction kept 6 bases outside the gene matches. Germline CDR1 is SGDLS and CDR2 is YYNGEE. The CDR3 contains 15 residues. The sequence derives from a human donor in a cohort sampled during active COVID-19. The V and J genes are TRBV9 and TRBJ2-3, with 8 bases identical to TRBD1. Sequences were obtained from peripheral blood. The CDR3 reads CASSARTGNTDTQYF. DNA for the CDR3: TGTGCCAGCAGCGCTAGGACAGGGAATACAGATACGCAGTATTTT.